This T cell receptor beta chain derives from a study of technical replicates of blood from a few donors. J was trimmed by 6 bases and V by 5 bases; bases with no gene match: 8. This CDR3 has 16 residues. Germline CDR1 reads SGHTA; CDR2 reads FQGNSA. Assay: immunoSEQ multiplex PCR; the TCRdb copy retains only in-frame clones and omits some. The sample records about 15,000 clones, 86% being singletons. Material for sequencing was PBMCs. This chain uses TRBV7-2 with TRBJ2-1, with TRBD2 identical over 12 bases. The clonotype originates from a human donor in good health. The CDR3 here is CASSGQLAGGANEQFF. The CDR3 DNA follows: TGTGCCAGCAGCGGGCAACTAGCGGGAGGCGCCAATGAGCAGTTCTTC.